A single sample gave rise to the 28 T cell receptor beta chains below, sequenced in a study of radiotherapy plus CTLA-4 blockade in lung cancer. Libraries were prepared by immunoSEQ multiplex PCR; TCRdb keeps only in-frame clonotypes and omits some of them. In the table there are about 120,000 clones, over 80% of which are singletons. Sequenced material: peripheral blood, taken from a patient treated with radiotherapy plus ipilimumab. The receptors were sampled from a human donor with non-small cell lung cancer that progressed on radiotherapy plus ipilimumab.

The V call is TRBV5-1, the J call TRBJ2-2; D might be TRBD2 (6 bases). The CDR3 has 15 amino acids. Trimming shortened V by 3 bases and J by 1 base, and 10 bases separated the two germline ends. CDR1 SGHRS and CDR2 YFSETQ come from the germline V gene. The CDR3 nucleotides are TGCGCCAGCAGCTCACTAGCTATGAACACCGGGGAGCTGTTTTTT. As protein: CASSSLAMNTGELFF.

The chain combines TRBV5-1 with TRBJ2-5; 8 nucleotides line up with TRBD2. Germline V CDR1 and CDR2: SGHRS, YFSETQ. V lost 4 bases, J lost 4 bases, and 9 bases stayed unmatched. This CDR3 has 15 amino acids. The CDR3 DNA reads TGCGCCAGCAGCATCGATAGCGGGACGGGAGAGACCCAGTACTTC. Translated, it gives CASSIDSGTGETQYF.

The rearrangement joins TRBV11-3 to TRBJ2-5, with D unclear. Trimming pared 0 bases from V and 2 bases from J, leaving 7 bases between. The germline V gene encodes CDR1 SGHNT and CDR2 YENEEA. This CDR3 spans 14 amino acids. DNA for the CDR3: TGTGCCAGCAGCTTAGATTCGTTGCAAGAGACCCAGTACTTC. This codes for CASSLDSLQETQYF. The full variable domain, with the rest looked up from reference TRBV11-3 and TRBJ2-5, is EAGVVQSPRYKIIEKKQPVAFWCNPISGHNTLYWYLQNLGQGPELLIRYENEEAVDDSQLPKDRFSAERLKGVDSTLKIQPAELGDSAVYLCASSLDSLQETQYFGPGTRLLVL.

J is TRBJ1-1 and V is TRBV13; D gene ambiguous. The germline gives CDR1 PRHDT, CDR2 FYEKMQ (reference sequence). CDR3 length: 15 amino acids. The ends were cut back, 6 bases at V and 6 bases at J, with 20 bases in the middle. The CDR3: CASRLGGDVRPEAFF. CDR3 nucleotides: TGTGCCAGCAGGTTGGGTGGGGATGTAAGGCCTGAAGCTTTCTTT.

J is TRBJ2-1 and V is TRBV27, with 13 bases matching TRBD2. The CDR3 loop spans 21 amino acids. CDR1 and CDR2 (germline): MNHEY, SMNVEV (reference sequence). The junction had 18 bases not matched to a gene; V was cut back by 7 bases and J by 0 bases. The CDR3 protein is CASTSFPPGLAGRPSYNEQFF. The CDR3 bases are TGTGCCAGCACCAGTTTTCCTCCGGGACTAGCGGGACGCCCCTCCTACAATGAGCAGTTCTTC.

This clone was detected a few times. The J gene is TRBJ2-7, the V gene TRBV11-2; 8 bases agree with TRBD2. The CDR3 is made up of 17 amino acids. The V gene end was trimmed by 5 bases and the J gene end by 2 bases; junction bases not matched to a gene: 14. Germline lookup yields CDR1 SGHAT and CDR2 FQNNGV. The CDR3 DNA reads TGTGCCAGCAGCCCAGCGGCACCACTAGCGGTGACCTACGAGCAGTACTTC. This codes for CASSPAAPLAVTYEQYF.

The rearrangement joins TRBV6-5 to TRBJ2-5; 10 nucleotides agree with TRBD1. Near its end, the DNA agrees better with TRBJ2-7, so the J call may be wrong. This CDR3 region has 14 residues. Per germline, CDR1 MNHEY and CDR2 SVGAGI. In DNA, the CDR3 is TGTGCCAGCAGAGCCGGACAGGGGGTCTACGAGCAGTACTTC. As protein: CASRAGQGVYEQYF.

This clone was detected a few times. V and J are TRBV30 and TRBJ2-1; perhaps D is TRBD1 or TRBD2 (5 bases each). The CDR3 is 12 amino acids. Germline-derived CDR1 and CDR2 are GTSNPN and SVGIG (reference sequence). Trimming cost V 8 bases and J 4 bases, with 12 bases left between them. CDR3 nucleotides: TGTGCCGTGGGACCACAATACAATGAGCAGTTCTTC. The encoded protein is CAVGPQYNEQFF.

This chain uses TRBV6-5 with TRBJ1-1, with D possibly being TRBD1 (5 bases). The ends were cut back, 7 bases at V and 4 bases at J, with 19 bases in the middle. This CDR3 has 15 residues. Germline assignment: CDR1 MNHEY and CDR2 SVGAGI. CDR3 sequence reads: CASTHPSGGVTEAFF. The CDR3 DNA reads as TGTGCCAGCACCCACCCGTCGGGGGGGGTCACTGAAGCTTTCTTT.

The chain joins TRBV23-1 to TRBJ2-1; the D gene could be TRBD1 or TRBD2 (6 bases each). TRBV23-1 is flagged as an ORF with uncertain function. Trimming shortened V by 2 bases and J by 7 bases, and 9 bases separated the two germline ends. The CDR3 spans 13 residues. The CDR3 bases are TGCGCCAGCAGTCAACAGGGGAGGAATGAGCAGTTCTTC. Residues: CASSQQGRNEQFF.

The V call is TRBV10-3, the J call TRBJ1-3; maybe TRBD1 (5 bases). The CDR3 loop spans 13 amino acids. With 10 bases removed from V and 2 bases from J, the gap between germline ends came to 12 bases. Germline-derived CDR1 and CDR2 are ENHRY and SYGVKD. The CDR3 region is CATTGGPGNTIYF. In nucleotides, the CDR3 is TGTGCCACAACAGGAGGCCCTGGAAACACCATATATTTT.

The CDR3 sequence is CASSSSGGALETQYF. CDR3 DNA: TGTGCCAGCAGCAGTAGTGGGGGGGCGCTTGAGACCCAGTACTTC. This chain joins TRBV7-8 and TRBJ2-5; a weak D match, TRBD2 (7 bases). Deletions cut 5 bases from V and 5 bases from J, with 18 bases between. Per the germline V gene, CDR1 is SGHVS and CDR2 is FQNEAQ. The CDR3 is made up of 15 amino acids.

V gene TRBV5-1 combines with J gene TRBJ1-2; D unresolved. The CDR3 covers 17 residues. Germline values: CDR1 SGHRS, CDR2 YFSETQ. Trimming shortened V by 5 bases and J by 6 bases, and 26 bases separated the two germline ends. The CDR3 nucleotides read TGCGCCAGCAGAACCACCATTCGACAACAAGGAGGGAATGGCTACACCTTC. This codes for CASRTTIRQQGGNGYTF.

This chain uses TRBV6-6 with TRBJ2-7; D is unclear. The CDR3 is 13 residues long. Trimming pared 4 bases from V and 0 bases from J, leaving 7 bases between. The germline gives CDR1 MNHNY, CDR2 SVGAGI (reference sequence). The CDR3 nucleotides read TGTGCCAGCAGTTCCAGAAACTCCTACGAGCAGTACTTC. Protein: CASSSRNSYEQYF.

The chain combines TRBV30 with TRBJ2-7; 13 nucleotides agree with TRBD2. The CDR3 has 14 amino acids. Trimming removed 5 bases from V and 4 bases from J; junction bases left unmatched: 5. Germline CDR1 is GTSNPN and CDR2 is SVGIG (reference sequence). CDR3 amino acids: CAWERTSGSYEQYF. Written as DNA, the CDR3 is TGTGCCTGGGAAAGGACTAGCGGGAGTTACGAGCAGTACTTC.

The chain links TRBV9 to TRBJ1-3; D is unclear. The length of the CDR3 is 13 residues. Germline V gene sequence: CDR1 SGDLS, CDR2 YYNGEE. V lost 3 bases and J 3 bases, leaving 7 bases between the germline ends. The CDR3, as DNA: TGTGCCAGCAGCGAGGTAGTTGGAAACACCATATATTTT. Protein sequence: CASSEVVGNTIYF.

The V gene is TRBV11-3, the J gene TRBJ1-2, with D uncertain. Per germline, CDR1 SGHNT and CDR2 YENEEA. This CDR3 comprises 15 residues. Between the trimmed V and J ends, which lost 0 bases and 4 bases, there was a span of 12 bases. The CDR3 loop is CASSLDGPGGYGYTF. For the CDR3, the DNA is TGTGCCAGCAGCTTAGATGGTCCAGGAGGCTATGGCTACACCTTC.

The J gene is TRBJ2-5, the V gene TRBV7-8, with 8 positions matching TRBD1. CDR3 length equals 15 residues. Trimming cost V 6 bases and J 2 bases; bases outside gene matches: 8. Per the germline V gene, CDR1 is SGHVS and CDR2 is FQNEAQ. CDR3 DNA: TGTGCCAGCAGAGGAACCGGGACAGGACAAGAGACCCAGTACTTC. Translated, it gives CASRGTGTGQETQYF.

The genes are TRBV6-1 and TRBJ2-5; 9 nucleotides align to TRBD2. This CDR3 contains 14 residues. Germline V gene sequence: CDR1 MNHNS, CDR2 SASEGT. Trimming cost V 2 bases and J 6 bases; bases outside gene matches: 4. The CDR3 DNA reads TGTGCCAGCAGTGAATGGTCTAGCGGGAAGACCCAGTACTTC. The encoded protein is CASSEWSSGKTQYF.

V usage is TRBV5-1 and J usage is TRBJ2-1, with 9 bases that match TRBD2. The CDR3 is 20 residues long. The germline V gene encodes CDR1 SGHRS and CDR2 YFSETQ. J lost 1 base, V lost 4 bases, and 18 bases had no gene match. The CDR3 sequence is CASSQMGIAGDVWSYNEQFF. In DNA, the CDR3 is TGCGCCAGCAGCCAGATGGGAATAGCGGGAGACGTTTGGTCCTACAATGAGCAGTTCTTC.

CDR3 sequence (DNA): TGTGCCAGCAGCATCTCCAGCGGGAGCTTCAATGAGCAGTTCTTC. Translated: CASSISSGSFNEQFF. This chain links TRBV7-3 with TRBJ2-1; TRBD2 agrees at 8 bases. The CDR3 length is 15 residues. Germline loops: CDR1 SGHTA, CDR2 FQGTGA. J lost 6 bases, V lost 5 bases, and 9 bases had no gene match.

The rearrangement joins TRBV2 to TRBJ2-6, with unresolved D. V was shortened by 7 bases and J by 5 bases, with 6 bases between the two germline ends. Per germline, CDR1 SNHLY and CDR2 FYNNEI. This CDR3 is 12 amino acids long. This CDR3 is CASTLWANVLTF. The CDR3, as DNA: TGTGCCAGCACTCTCTGGGCCAACGTCCTGACTTTC.

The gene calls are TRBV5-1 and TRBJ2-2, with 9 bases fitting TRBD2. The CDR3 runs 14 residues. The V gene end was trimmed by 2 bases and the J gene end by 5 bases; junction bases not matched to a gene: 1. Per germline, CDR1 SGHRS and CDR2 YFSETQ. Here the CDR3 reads CASSFTSGTGELFF. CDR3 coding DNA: TGCGCCAGCAGCTTCACTAGCGGGACCGGGGAGCTGTTTTTT. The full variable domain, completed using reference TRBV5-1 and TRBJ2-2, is KAGVTQTPRYLIKTRGQQVTLSCSPISGHRSVSWYQQTPGQGLQFLFEYFSETQRNKGNFPGRFSGRQFSNSRSEMNVSTLELGDSALYLCASSFTSGTGELFFGEGSRLTVL.

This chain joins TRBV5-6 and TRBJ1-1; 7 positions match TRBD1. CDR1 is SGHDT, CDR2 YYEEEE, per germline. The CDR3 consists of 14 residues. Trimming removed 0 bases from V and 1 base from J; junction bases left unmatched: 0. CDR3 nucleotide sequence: TGTGCCAGCAGCTTGGAGGGGGCGAACACTGAAGCTTTCTTT. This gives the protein CASSLEGANTEAFF. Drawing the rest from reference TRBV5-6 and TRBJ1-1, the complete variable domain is DAGVTQSPTHLIKTRGQQVTLRCSPKSGHDTVSWYQQALGQGPQFIFQYYEEEERQRGNFPDRFSGHQFPNYSSELNVNALLLGDSALYLCASSLEGANTEAFFGQGTRLTVV.

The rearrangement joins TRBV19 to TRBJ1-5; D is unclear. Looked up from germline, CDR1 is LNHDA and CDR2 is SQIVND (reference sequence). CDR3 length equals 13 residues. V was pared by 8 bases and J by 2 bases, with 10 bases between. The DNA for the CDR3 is TGTGCCAGTTCTAACTTTGGCAATCAGCCCCAGCATTTT. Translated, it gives CASSNFGNQPQHF.

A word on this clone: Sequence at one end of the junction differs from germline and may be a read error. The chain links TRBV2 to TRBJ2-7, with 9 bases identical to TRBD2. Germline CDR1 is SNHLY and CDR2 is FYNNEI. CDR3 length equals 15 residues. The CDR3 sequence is CASREGAGGAYEQYF. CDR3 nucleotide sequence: TGTGCCAGCAGGGAAGGAGCGGGAGGAGCTTACGAGCAGTACTTC.

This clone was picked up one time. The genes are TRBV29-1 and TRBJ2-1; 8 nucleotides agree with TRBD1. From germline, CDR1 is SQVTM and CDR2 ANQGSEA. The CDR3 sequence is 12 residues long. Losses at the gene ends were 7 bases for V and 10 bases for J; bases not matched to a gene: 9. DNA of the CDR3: TGCAGCGCTGGACAGCACAGGGGGGAGCAGTTCTTC. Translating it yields CSAGQHRGEQFF.

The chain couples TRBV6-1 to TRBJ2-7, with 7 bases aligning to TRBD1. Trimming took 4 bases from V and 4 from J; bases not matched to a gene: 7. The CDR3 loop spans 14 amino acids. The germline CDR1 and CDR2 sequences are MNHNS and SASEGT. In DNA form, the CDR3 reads TGTGCCAGCAGTGGAACAGGGGCCCTTTACGAGCAGTACTTC. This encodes CASSGTGALYEQYF.